This T cell receptor (beta chain) was found in a study of T cell responses to AZD1222 COVID-19 vaccine. About this clone: Its cognate antigen is unknown. Relative to the germline gene, one junction end is altered; a read error may explain this. The sample has other DNA sequences that encode this CDR3 too.

The data were produced by immunoSEQ multiplex PCR, yet TCRdb's version contains in-frame clones alone and is incomplete. The table includes approximately 77,000 clones, 75% to 90% detected once. Second-dose recipients at about 4 or about 12 weeks were treated as one pooled group. Notes on the study in general: Most donors were white British, females outnumbered males, and clonal diversity was possibly underestimated.

Germline V gives CDR1 SNHLY, CDR2 FYNNEI. CDR3 length equals 13 residues. The starting material was peripheral blood, obtained 28 days after the second AZD1222 dose. The sequence derives from an adult who received the AZD1222 COVID-19 vaccine. The rearrangement joins TRBV2 to TRBJ1-1, with no clear D. As DNA, the CDR3 is TGCGCCAGCATCCCTGACACGAACACTGAAGCTTTCTTT. Residues: CASIPDTNTEAFF.